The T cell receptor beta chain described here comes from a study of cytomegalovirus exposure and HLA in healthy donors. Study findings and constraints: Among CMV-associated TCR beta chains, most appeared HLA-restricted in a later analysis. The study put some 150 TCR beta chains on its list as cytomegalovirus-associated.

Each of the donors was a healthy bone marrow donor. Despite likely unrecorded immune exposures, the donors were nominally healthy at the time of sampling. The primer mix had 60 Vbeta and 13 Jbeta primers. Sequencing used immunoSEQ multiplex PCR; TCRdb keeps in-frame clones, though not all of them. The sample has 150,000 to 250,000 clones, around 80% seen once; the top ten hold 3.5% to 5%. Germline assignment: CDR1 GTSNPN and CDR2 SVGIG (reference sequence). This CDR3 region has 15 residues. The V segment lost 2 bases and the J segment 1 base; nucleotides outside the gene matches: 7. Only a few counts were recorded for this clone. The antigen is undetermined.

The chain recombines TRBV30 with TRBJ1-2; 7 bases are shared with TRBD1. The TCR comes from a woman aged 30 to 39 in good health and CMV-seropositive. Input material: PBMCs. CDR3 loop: CAWSSGDSDNYGYTF. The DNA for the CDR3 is TGTGCCTGGAGTAGTGGGGACAGCGATAACTATGGCTACACCTTC.